This record concerns one T cell receptor (beta chain) sequence. Its target is not known. The sample belongs to a study of shared clonotypes between healthy human individuals. On the study more broadly: Ranging from 18 to 49 in age, donors were a couple of women and a few men.

Trimming took off 6 bases at V and 5 bases at J, with 13 bases between the two ends. From germline, CDR1 is SQVTM and CDR2 ANQGSEA. The CDR3 extends over 12 amino acids. Notes on the study in general: Collection of samples was limited to blood; tissue repertoires likely differ.

Every immunoSEQ plate was one replicate of a subset's evenly spread DNA. When replicate PCRs were run on unsorted PBMC, they used approximately 290 ng DNA, about 27,000 T cell genomes. Sequencing was performed with immunoSEQ multiplex PCR; in TCRdb, only in-frame clones are kept and a portion is missing. The sample shows about 480,000 clones, over 60% of them seen only once. This chain links TRBV29-1 with TRBJ2-5; tentatively, D is TRBD2 (5 bases). What was sequenced was PBMCs. This TCR came from a woman aged 35 to 49 in good health. Some clones in this sample may be carry-over from other donors' samples. CDR3 protein: CSVLEGGETQYF. In DNA, the CDR3 is TGCAGCGTGTTAGAAGGCGGGGAGACCCAGTACTTC.